This is a list of T cell receptor beta chains from one sample in a study of blood T cell repertoires in COVID-19. Produced via immunoSEQ multiplex PCR; TCRdb's table is partial and in-frame only. Of about 89,000 clones in the sample, about 77% are singletons; the top ten hold less than 7%. Sequencing was performed on peripheral blood. The receptors come from a man between 65 and 85 years old with COVID-19, enrolled during active disease. Each CDR3 is given with its conserved first and last residue. A D gene is named only where the DNA matches it firmly. The size entry is marked missing in some rows and otherwise reads once, few, many or a size class.

D gene,clone size,J gene,V gene,CDR3 DNA,CDR3 protein
TRBD1,.,TRBJ2-7,TRBV4-1,TGCGCCAGCAGCCAAGATCAGTGGACAGGGGTTAAACAGTACTTC,CASSQDQWTGVKQYF
.,.,TRBJ1-2,TRBV21-1,TGTGCCAGCAGCATTCGGAGAGGGCTCTACACCTTC,CASSIRRGLYTF
.,once,TRBJ2-3,TRBV5-8,TGTGCCAGCAGCAAAGGGAGCGTCGGAGATACGCAGTATTTT,CASSKGSVGDTQYF
.,.,TRBJ2-3,TRBV3-1/TRBV3-2,TGTGCCAGCAGCCAAGAACAGGAAGCGCACACAGATACGCAGTATTTT,CASSQEQEAHTDTQYF
.,.,TRBJ1-6,TRBV5-4,TGTGCCAGCAGCTTGGGGTACAGGGATTCACCCCTCCACTTT,CASSLGYRDSPLHF
.,.,TRBJ2-6,TRBV6-5,TGTGCCAGCACCAGGACAGCTGGGGCCAACGTCCTGACTTTC,CASTRTAGANVLTF
.,.,TRBJ2-3,TRBV7-9,TGTGCCAGCAAGAACGAGTACACAGATACGCAGTATTTT,CASKNEYTDTQYF
.,.,TRBJ1-4,TRBV11-2,TGTGCCAGCAGCCTTAGCATGGATGAAAAACTGTTTTTT,CASSLSMDEKLFF
TRBD2,.,TRBJ2-3,TRBV19,TGTGCCAGTAGTATAAATTCGGCAGCGGGGGTCACAGATACGCAGTATTTT,CASSINSAAGVTDTQYF
TRBD2,once,TRBJ2-1,TRBV7-2,TGTGCCAGCAGCTCCTTGGCGGGGGGGGTGGTGAATGAGCAGTTCTTC,CASSSLAGGVVNEQFF
.,once,TRBJ2-7,TRBV4-1,TGCGCCAGCAGCCAAGATTCTGGCCAGGGGTTACTGCAGTACTTC,CASSQDSGQGLLQYF
.,.,TRBJ1-1,TRBV19,TGTGCCAAGAACTTACAGGAATCAAGGAACACTGAAGCTTTCTTT,CAKNLQESRNTEAFF
TRBD2,.,TRBJ2-3,TRBV6-2/TRBV6-3,TGTGCCAGCAGTTCTCATTTTAGCGGGGAAGACACAGATACGCAGTATTTT,CASSSHFSGEDTDTQYF
TRBD1,few,TRBJ2-7,TRBV18,TGTGCCAGCTCACCATGGGACAGTACCTACGAGCAGTACTTC,CASSPWDSTYEQYF
.,.,TRBJ1-2,TRBV7-9,TGTGCCAGCAGCTCCCTTTACCGGGGAGGGCATGGCTACACCTTC,CASSSLYRGGHGYTF
.,.,TRBJ2-7,TRBV20-1,TGCAGTGCTAGTGGACGGGCGGGATACACCTACGAGCAGTACTTC,CSASGRAGYTYEQYF
TRBD1,.,TRBJ1-1,TRBV7-9,TGTGCCAGCAGCTTCCGATCCGGGACAGCCCCGTGGGTAGCTTTCTTT,CASSFRSGTAPWVAFF
TRBD1,.,TRBJ1-1,TRBV11-2,TGTGCCAGCAGCTTAGTGGGACAGGGGCTCACTGAAGCTTTCTTT,CASSLVGQGLTEAFF
.,.,TRBJ1-1,TRBV29-1,TGCAGCGTCCGTCCCGGGACTTTTTTGAACACTGAAGCTTTCTTT,CSVRPGTFLNTEAFF
.,.,TRBJ1-2,TRBV5-4,TGTGCCAGCAGCGGGACAAGACTTTCCTATGGCTACACCTTC,CASSGTRLSYGYTF
TRBD1,.,TRBJ1-1,TRBV19,TGTGCCAGTGTGGACAGGGTGGACACTGAAGCTTTCTTT,CASVDRVDTEAFF
.,.,TRBJ2-7,TRBV14,TGTGCCAGCAGCCAGCAGGGTTACGAGCAGTACTTC,CASSQQGYEQYF
TRBD1,.,TRBJ2-4,TRBV30,TGTGCCTGGAATACAGGGGCCTTAGCCAAAAACATTCAGTACTTC,CAWNTGALAKNIQYF
.,.,TRBJ2-2,TRBV6-5,TGTGCCAGCAACTCAGGGGCGCGCACCGGGGAGCTGTTTTTT,CASNSGARTGELFF
.,medium-sized,TRBJ2-7,TRBV28,TGTGCCAGCAGTCCTAGACTAACTGAGCAGTACTTC,CASSPRLTEQYF
.,few,TRBJ2-7,TRBV2,TGTGCCAGCGAGACTCTCCCTAGCGACTCCTACGAGCAGTACTTC,CASETLPSDSYEQYF